This section outlines one T cell receptor (beta chain) sequence together with its context. Its antigen remains unknown. The data belong to a study of lymphopenia after photon versus proton radiotherapy. Study-level results: After the lymphocyte nadir, photon-treated repertoires showed oligoclonal expansion, especially of CD8+ Temra cells. Proton therapy kept repertoires fairly stable, unlike photons, which gained effector/memory cells.

The protocol was immunoSEQ multiplex PCR, while the TCRdb copy is restricted to in-frame clones and leaves out a portion. The data contain 150,000 to 200,000 clones, approximately 91% of them seen just once; the ten biggest clones take up about 4.3%. CDR3 size: 13 residues. V was pared by 4 bases and J by 8 bases, with 9 bases between. In germline, CDR1 is MNHEY, CDR2 SMNVEV (reference sequence). Here the sequenced sample was peripheral blood, taken from a patient treated with photon-based radiotherapy. This TCR was sampled from a man aged 50-59 years with gastric cancer. The V gene is TRBV27, the J gene TRBJ1-6; D unresolved. DNA for the CDR3: TGTGCCAGCAGTTCAGACCCATATTCACCCCTCCACTTT. It is translated as CASSSDPYSPLHF.